The entry below gives a single TCR beta chain sequence along with its context. Its target is unknown. The CDR3 loop spans 15 amino acids. The ends were cut back, 2 bases at V and 3 bases at J, with 11 bases in the middle. Germline V gene sequence: CDR1 MNHEY, CDR2 SVGAGI. The sample is drawn from a study of post-analysis software for immune sequencing data. Findings of the study overall: F measure clustering grouped samples strongly by preparation batch. Patients had higher frequencies than controls of roughly 5 TRBV segments, including TRBV5-6, TRBV5-1 and TRBV20-1. The study found significantly lower normalized Chao1 diversity in multiple sclerosis patients than in controls.

Included in the TCR beta cDNA libraries were unique molecular identifiers. From roughly 1 to 10 million T cells, 500,000 or so cDNA molecules were obtained. TCRdb re-called the PCR reads through MiXCR, storing one row per CDR3 protein. Here the sample spans a few hundred thousand distinct CDR3 sequences, about 40% being singletons. This clonotype was sampled from a girl aged 2 to 9 with multiple sclerosis. Sequencing was carried out using blood. V gene TRBV6-5 combines with J gene TRBJ2-1; TRBD2 is a possible D gene (5 bases). The CDR3 DNA sequence: TGTGCCAGCAGTTACGACGGGGTCGACTACAATGAGCAGTTCTTC. It is translated as CASSYDGVDYNEQFF.